A single sample is the source of the 14 T cell receptor beta chains below, sequenced in a study of blood T cell repertoires in COVID-19 (dated by TCRdb to about 2020). The library was built by means of the immunoSEQ multiplex PCR assay. TCRdb re-hosts the immuneACCESS table, in-frame sequences only. Its copies lack some clones; in the studies checked, an unresolved V gene accounts for under half of them, and the cause for the rest is not known. The sample contains roughly 160,000 clones, approximately 91% of them found a single time. The ten largest account for roughly 5% of the sample. Sequencing input: peripheral blood. Receptor source: a man aged 18 to 29 with COVID-19, enrolled during active disease.

The rearrangement links TRBV4-2 to TRBJ1-6, with 8 bases fitting TRBD1. Germline V gene data show CDR1 as LGHNA and CDR2 as YNFKEQ. The V gene end was trimmed by 4 bases and the J gene end by 6 bases; junction bases not matched to a gene: 8. The length of the CDR3 is 16 residues. This CDR3 reads CASSLIQGEVNSPLHF. CDR3 coding DNA: TGTGCCAGCAGCCTAATACAGGGGGAGGTTAATTCACCCCTCCACTTT.

This clone has a single count. The chain couples TRBV7-6 to TRBJ2-7, with TRBD1 matching over 8 bases. This CDR3 spans 14 amino acids. The ends lost 5 bases at V and 2 bases at J; junction bases unmatched: 5. Germline V gene data show CDR1 as SGHVS and CDR2 as FNYEAQ. The CDR3 loop is CASSRGTGPYEQYF. DNA of the CDR3: TGTGCCAGCAGCCGAGGGACAGGTCCCTACGAGCAGTACTTC.

The chain joins TRBV28 to TRBJ1-6, with D hard to call. Germline V gene lookup returns CDR1 MDHEN and CDR2 SYDVKM. This CDR3 is built from 13 residues. V lost 2 bases and J 6 bases, leaving 5 bases between the germline ends. CDR3 bases: TGTGCCAGCAGTTTAAGCCTTAATTCACCCCTCCACTTT. It specifies CASSLSLNSPLHF.

A remark on this clone: One end of the junction does not line up with germline, which may come from a read error. V and J are TRBV19 and TRBJ1-4; the match to TRBD1 covers 7 bases. Germline CDR1 and CDR2: LNHDA and SQIVND (reference sequence). This CDR3 region has 14 residues. CDR3 nucleotides: TGTGCCAGTAGCCACAGGGGAGACGGTGAAAAACTGCTTTTT. Residues: CASSHRGDGEKLLF.

The chain joins TRBV4-1 to TRBJ1-5; TRBD1 is a possible D gene (5 bases). The CDR3 loop spans 17 amino acids. Trimming removed 0 bases at V and 1 base at J, with 13 bases between. Germline V gene sequence: CDR1 MGHRA, CDR2 YSYEKL. DNA for the CDR3: TGCGCCAGCAGCCAAGATAGAGGCCCAGGGAGCAATCAGCCCCAGCATTTT. It encodes CASSQDRGPGSNQPQHF.

The chain links TRBV2 to TRBJ2-3; 13 bases align to TRBD2. CDR1 SNHLY and CDR2 FYNNEI come from the germline V gene. Germline trimming cut 10 bases from V and 0 bases from J; bases unmatched to any gene: 10. The CDR3 length is 17 residues. CDR3: CATRLGLAGLSTDTQYF. The CDR3 DNA is TGTGCCACCCGATTGGGACTAGCGGGGTTGAGCACAGATACGCAGTATTTT.

The chain is built from TRBV15 and TRBJ2-1, with D possibly being TRBD1 (6 bases). V shed 5 bases and J shed 5 bases, with 25 bases lying between them. The germline V gene encodes CDR1 LNHNV and CDR2 YYDKDF (reference sequence). The CDR3 sequence is 18 residues long. CDR3 nucleotide sequence: TGTGCCACCAGCCCCCCTACGGCAGGGGCCGGATGGAACAATGAGCAGTTCTTC. Protein sequence: CATSPPTAGAGWNNEQFF.

The CDR3 loop reads CATSDSRVGTEAFF. The CDR3 nucleotides are TGTGCCACCAGTGACAGCAGGGTTGGCACTGAAGCTTTCTTT. The V call is TRBV24-1, the J call TRBJ1-1, with a weak D call TRBD1 (5 bases). Deletions cut 4 bases from V and 4 bases from J, with 12 bases between. Looked up from germline, CDR1 is KGHDR and CDR2 is SFDVKD. CDR3 length equals 14 residues.

The chain recombines TRBV24-1 with TRBJ2-2; D might be TRBD1 (6 bases). Germline V CDR1 and CDR2: KGHDR, SFDVKD. The length of the CDR3 is 13 residues. V dropped 12 bases and J dropped 6 bases, with 16 bases sitting between them. CDR3 sequence reads: CAATTGSSGELFF. As DNA, the CDR3 is TGTGCCGCTACGACAGGATCTTCCGGGGAGCTGTTTTTT.

The rearrangement uses TRBV4-3 and TRBJ1-5, with unresolved D. This CDR3 comprises 13 residues. Germline CDR1 and CDR2: LGHNA and YSLEER. The V and J ends lost 0 bases and 3 bases respectively, with 3 bases between them. The CDR3: CASSQDNNQPQHF. Here the CDR3 DNA reads TGCGCCAGCAGCCAAGATAACAATCAGCCCCAGCATTTT.

The gene calls are TRBV6-5 and TRBJ2-3; 9 bases match TRBD1. The CDR3 is 14 residues long. V lost 5 bases, J lost 1 base, and 1 base stayed unmatched. Per the germline V gene, CDR1 is MNHEY and CDR2 is SVGAGI. The CDR3 is CASSRTGGTDTQYF. For the CDR3, the DNA is TGTGCCAGCAGTCGGACAGGGGGCACAGATACGCAGTATTTT.

A note on this clone: The same CDR3 is also encoded by other DNA sequences in this sample. This sequence joins TRBV20-1 and TRBJ1-2; the D is unclear. CDR3 length equals 11 residues. CDR1 is DFQATT and CDR2 is SNEGSKA in the germline V gene (reference sequence). V lost 1 base and J 4 bases, leaving 4 bases between the germline ends. The CDR3 loop reads CSARGLYGYTF. CDR3 nucleotide sequence: TGCAGTGCTAGAGGTCTCTATGGCTACACCTTC.

J is TRBJ1-5 and V is TRBV6-6; 8 bases are shared with TRBD1. Looked up from germline, CDR1 is MNHNY and CDR2 is SVGAGI (reference sequence). V dropped 5 bases and J dropped 3; count of bases not matched to a gene: 6. CDR3 length: 15 residues. DNA for the CDR3: TGTGCCAGCAGTCTCGGGACAGGCTCCAATCAGCCCCAGCATTTT. Translating it yields CASSLGTGSNQPQHF.

The rearrangement links TRBV6-2 or TRBV6-3 to TRBJ2-1; 8 nucleotides line up with TRBD2. The germline V gene encodes CDR1 MNHEY and CDR2 SVGEGT. The junction had 8 bases not matched to a gene; V was cut back by 6 bases and J by 4 bases. The length of the CDR3 is 15 residues. The CDR3 nucleotides are TGTGCCAGCAGCCAGACTAGCGTTAGGTACAATGAGCAGTTCTTC. Translation gives CASSQTSVRYNEQFF.